This passage covers 15 T cell receptor beta chains from one sample sequenced in a study of shared clonotypes between healthy human individuals (TCRdb year 2020). The library was obtained by the immunoSEQ multiplex PCR assay. Entries here come from immuneACCESS through TCRdb and include only in-frame sequences with V and J called. Some clones fail to appear in such tables; in the studies checked, an unresolved V gene covers under half of the shortfall, and the cause of the remainder is unknown. This sample gives 2.3 million or so clones in total; approximately 93% of them show up just once. Roughly 0.36% of the sample comes from the top ten. Sequencing was done on a sample of naive CD4+ T cells from PBMCs. The cell subset or site label, as the study defines it: CD45RA+ positively selected. The receptors stem from a man aged 18 to 30 in good health. Some clones in this sample may be carry-over from other donors' samples.

The chain couples TRBV4-2 to TRBJ1-4; D may be TRBD1 (6 bases). Germline CDR1 is LGHNA and CDR2 is YNFKEQ. V gave up 3 bases and J gave up 5 bases, with 16 bases separating them. The CDR3 totals 16 residues. CDR3 sequence reads: CASSHPRQELNEKLFF. CDR3 coding DNA: TGTGCCAGCAGCCATCCTAGACAGGAACTAAATGAAAAACTGTTTTTT.

This clone appeared a single time. This sequence joins TRBV15 and TRBJ2-4; D gene uncertain. The CDR3 extends over 15 amino acids. The V gene's germline CDR1 is LNHNV and CDR2 YYDKDF (reference sequence). V was pared by 1 base and J by 0 bases, with 7 bases between. CDR3 in amino acids: CATSRAGVAKNIQYF. The DNA for the CDR3 is TGTGCCACCAGCAGAGCGGGCGTAGCCAAAAACATTCAGTACTTC.

The rearrangement links TRBV5-1 to TRBJ1-2; 7 nucleotides match TRBD1. Trimming at V came to 0 bases and at J to 8 bases, leaving 7 bases not matched to a gene. Germline V lookup: CDR1 SGHRS, CDR2 YFSETQ. This CDR3 comprises 14 residues. In nucleotides, the CDR3 is TGCGCCAGCAGCTTGGGAAACCAGGGGGTAGGCTACACCTTC. This encodes CASSLGNQGVGYTF. Full variable domain (remainder filled in from reference TRBV5-1 and TRBJ1-2): KAGVTQTPRYLIKTRGQQVTLSCSPISGHRSVSWYQQTPGQGLQFLFEYFSETQRNKGNFPGRFSGRQFSNSRSEMNVSTLELGDSALYLCASSLGNQGVGYTFGSGTRLTVV.

The CDR3 bases are TGTGCCAGCAGCTCTAGCGGGGGTGCTAGCACAGATACGCAGTATTTT. Encoded protein: CASSSSGGASTDTQYF. The V call is TRBV5-4, the J call TRBJ2-3, with 10 nucleotides matching TRBD2. CDR3 length: 16 residues. Trimming took 3 bases from V and 0 from J; bases not matched to a gene: 4. CDR1 and CDR2 from the germline V gene are SGHNT and YYREEE (reference sequence).

The chain uses TRBV11-2 and TRBJ2-2; D ambiguous. V lost 0 bases, J lost 1 base, and 6 bases lay in between. The CDR3 extends over 15 amino acids. Germline V CDR1 and CDR2: SGHAT, FQNNGV. CDR3 sequence (DNA): TGTGCCAGCAGCTTAGAGGGCGGGAACACCGGGGAGCTGTTTTTT. It codes for CASSLEGGNTGELFF.

J is TRBJ2-1 and V is TRBV9; D not resolved. The CDR3 spans 16 residues. CDR1 and CDR2 (germline): SGDLS, YYNGEE. Trimming took off 0 bases at V and 0 bases at J, with 10 bases between the two ends. The chain's CDR3 is CASSVVFGGSYNEQFF. The DNA of the CDR3 is TGTGCCAGCAGCGTAGTTTTCGGCGGCTCCTACAATGAGCAGTTCTTC.

The chain joins TRBV4-2 to TRBJ2-7, with TRBD2 matching 10 bases. The CDR3 runs 15 residues. Trimming at V came to 1 base and at J to 7 bases, leaving 7 bases not matched to a gene. The germline CDR1 and CDR2 sequences are LGHNA and YNFKEQ. This CDR3 is CASSQALAGVGEQYF. Here the CDR3 DNA reads TGTGCCAGCAGCCAAGCGCTAGCGGGAGTCGGGGAGCAGTACTTC.

The V and J genes are TRBV5-6 and TRBJ1-4; D is perhaps TRBD1 (5 bases). The CDR3 runs to 14 residues. Looked up from germline, CDR1 is SGHDT and CDR2 is YYEEEE. V was trimmed by 7 bases and J by 7 bases, leaving 17 bases between them. The CDR3 here is CASSSDAGGEKLFF. Here the CDR3 DNA reads TGTGCCAGCTCATCTGATGCGGGGGGTGAAAAACTGTTTTTT.

V usage is TRBV9 and J usage is TRBJ1-1, with D possibly TRBD1 on 5 matching bases. CDR1 and CDR2 (germline): SGDLS, YYNGEE. The CDR3 is made up of 14 amino acids. V was pared by 8 bases and J by 1 base, with 15 bases between. The CDR3, as DNA: TGTGCCAGTGATGGGACCAGTTCGAACACTGAAGCTTTCTTT. Protein sequence: CASDGTSSNTEAFF.

The sample holds one count of this clone. The genes are TRBV7-9 and TRBJ2-6; weak D call: TRBD2 (7 bases). This CDR3 region has 17 residues. Trimming took off 7 bases at V and 1 base at J, with 17 bases between the two ends. Germline CDR1 is SEHNR and CDR2 is FQNEAQ (reference sequence). CDR3 coding DNA: TGTGCCAGCACCCCAGGAAGGGGGGGATCTGGGGCCAACGTCCTGACTTTC. Translation gives CASTPGRGGSGANVLTF.

The chain recombines TRBV27 with TRBJ2-7; D ambiguous. Per germline, CDR1 MNHEY and CDR2 SMNVEV (reference sequence). This CDR3 spans 13 amino acids. With 8 bases removed from V and 0 bases from J, the gap between germline ends came to 11 bases. The CDR3 region has the DNA TGTGCCAGCGGGTTTTCCTTCTCCTACGAGCAGTACTTC. Residues: CASGFSFSYEQYF.

The chain links TRBV18 to TRBJ1-1, with unresolved D. Trimming removed 2 bases at V and 1 base at J, with 8 bases between. The CDR3 spans 14 residues. CDR1 is KGHSH, CDR2 LQKENI, per germline. CDR3: CASSPSTANTEAFF. DNA of the CDR3: TGTGCCAGCTCACCATCAACAGCGAACACTGAAGCTTTCTTT.

The chain carries TRBV28 and TRBJ2-7; D gene uncertain. V lost 6 bases and J lost 0, with 15 bases in between. Germline assignment: CDR1 MDHEN and CDR2 SYDVKM. This CDR3 contains 15 residues. The CDR3 here is CASRRTAPSSYEQYF. As DNA, the CDR3 is TGTGCCAGCAGGCGCACAGCACCGAGCTCCTACGAGCAGTACTTC. The variable domain in full, with the rest retrieved from reference TRBV28 and TRBJ2-7, is DVKVTQSSRYLVKRTGEKVFLECVQDMDHENMFWYRQDPGLGLRLIYFSYDVKMKEKGDIPEGYSVSREKKERFSLILESASTNQTSMYLCASRRTAPSSYEQYFGPGTRLTVT.

CDR3: CASSFQTGPNTGELFF. CDR3 in DNA: TGTGCCAGCAGCTTCCAAACAGGGCCGAACACCGGGGAGCTGTTTTTT. The chain uses TRBV7-3 and TRBJ2-2; D might be TRBD1 (6 bases). The CDR3 is 16 amino acids. Germline V gene sequence: CDR1 SGHTA, CDR2 FQGTGA. V was shortened by 3 bases and J by 0 bases, with 11 bases between the two germline ends.

The rearrangement joins TRBV28 to TRBJ1-2; D is perhaps TRBD1 (6 bases). V was shortened by 9 bases and J by 8 bases, with 13 bases between the two germline ends. The CDR3 covers 11 residues. Germline assignment: CDR1 MDHEN and CDR2 SYDVKM. The CDR3 nucleotides read TGTGCCAGTCAAGGAGGGGGAGGCTACACCTTC. Its protein product is CASQGGGGYTF.